The 10 T cell receptor beta chains presented below share a single source sample, sequenced in a study of T-cell reconstitution after alpha-beta-depleted transplantation in children. The authors prepared the TCRbeta library with unique molecular identifiers. TCRdb processed the PCR reads anew with MiXCR; each CDR3 protein has one entry. Of 700,000 to 950,000 distinct CDR3 sequences in the sample, 15% to 20% were seen once. The sequencing here drew on PBMCs, mostly from graft donor cells, taken 360 days after TCRalphabeta/CD19-depleted stem cell transplant. The origin of the receptors is a male patient aged 10-17 years who had a stem cell transplant for acute lymphoblastic leukemia, so the T cells may come from the graft donor.

In this sample, this clonotype turned up a few times. DNA for the CDR3: TGTGCCAGCAGGTCATTCGGGACTAGCATATACGAGCAGTACTTC. Translating gives CASRSFGTSIYEQYF. This chain connects TRBV12-3 or TRBV12-4 to TRBJ2-7, with 9 bases matching TRBD2. The V and J ends lost 6 bases and 4 bases, in that order; junction bases with no gene match: 10. The CDR3 consists of 15 residues.

The V call is TRBV2, the J call TRBJ2-7; perhaps TRBD2 as D (6 bases). Deletions cut 5 bases from V and 2 bases from J, with 13 bases between. CDR1 is SNHLY and CDR2 is FYNNEI in the germline V gene. The length of the CDR3 is 14 residues. The CDR3 loop reads CASSRMRLAYEQYF. The CDR3 region has the DNA TGTGCCAGCAGTAGAATGAGACTAGCCTACGAGCAGTACTTC.

J is TRBJ2-5 and V is TRBV7-8; possibly TRBD1 or TRBD2 for D (5 bases each). V lost 1 base and J 5 bases, leaving 14 bases between the germline ends. The CDR3 runs to 15 residues. Germline CDR1 and CDR2: SGHVS and FQNEAQ. This CDR3 reads CASSLGFQGEETQYF. CDR3 coding DNA: TGTGCCAGCAGCTTAGGCTTTCAGGGAGAGGAGACCCAGTACTTC. Looking up the rest from reference TRBV7-8 and TRBJ2-5 gives the full variable domain: GAGVSQSPRYKVAKRGQDVALRCDPISGHVSLFWYQQALGQGPEFLTYFQNEAQLDKSGLPSDRFFAERPEGSVSTLKIQRTQQEDSAVYLCASSLGFQGEETQYFGPGTRLLVL.

The chain uses TRBV6-5 and TRBJ2-7; TRBD1 is a possible D gene (5 bases). V shed 6 bases and J shed 9 bases, with 15 bases lying between them. This CDR3 region has 12 residues. Germline CDR1 and CDR2: MNHEY and SVGAGI. CDR3 DNA sequence: TGTGCCAGCAGCTCTCATCCTGGGGCGCAGTACTTC. As protein: CASSSHPGAQYF.

The rearrangement joins TRBV7-8 to TRBJ2-1; 9 positions agree with TRBD2. After removal of 3 bases from V and 1 base from J, the junction contained 16 bases not matched to a gene. Germline V gene sequence: CDR1 SGHVS, CDR2 FQNEAQ. This CDR3 has 20 residues. CDR3 sequence: CASSFKRTVAGDASYNEQFF. CDR3 sequence (DNA): TGTGCCAGCAGCTTTAAACGAACGGTAGCGGGAGATGCGTCCTACAATGAGCAGTTCTTC.

The chain employs TRBV7-3 and TRBJ2-1; TRBD1 might be the D (6 bases). The germline V gene has CDR1 SGHTA and CDR2 FQGTGA. There are 17 residues in the CDR3. V shed 2 bases and J shed 6 bases, with 20 bases lying between them. The CDR3 DNA reads TGTGCCAGCAGCTTACTAGGGGGTCTGGTGCTCGGCAATGAGCAGTTCTTC. Translated: CASSLLGGLVLGNEQFF.

Only a few counts were recorded for this clonotype. The rearrangement links TRBV5-1 to TRBJ2-5, with 10 bases aligning to TRBD2. This CDR3 spans 15 amino acids. With V trimmed by 4 bases and J by 4 bases, 7 bases remained unmatched. CDR1 is SGHRS, CDR2 YFSETQ, per germline. The CDR3 nucleotides are TGCGCCAGCAGCCCAATAGCGGGAGGAAGAGAGACCCAGTACTTC. Protein product: CASSPIAGGRETQYF.

DNA for the CDR3: TGTGCCAGCAGCATTCCGCAGCGGGGTAACACCGGGGAGCTGTTTTTT. Its protein is CASSIPQRGNTGELFF. The rearrangement links TRBV9 to TRBJ2-2; TRBD2 aligns across 7 bases. The J segment lost 2 bases and the V segment lost 4 bases, leaving 8 bases of the junction unmatched. The length of the CDR3 is 16 residues. Looked up from germline, CDR1 is SGDLS and CDR2 is YYNGEE.

This clonotype turned up a few times. V is TRBV20-1 and J is TRBJ2-4; 9 nucleotides agree with TRBD1. This CDR3 is 16 amino acids long. Trimming took 2 bases from V and 8 from J; bases not matched to a gene: 13. Germline V gives CDR1 DFQATT, CDR2 SNEGSKA (reference sequence). CDR3 in amino acids: CSARKVGQGLRDIQYF. The DNA for the CDR3 is TGCAGTGCTAGAAAGGTCGGACAGGGGCTACGGGACATTCAGTACTTC.

The V gene is TRBV7-9, the J gene TRBJ1-2; 10 bases fit TRBD1. Trimming cost V 1 base and J 6 bases; bases outside gene matches: 5. Germline CDR1 and CDR2: SEHNR and FQNEAQ (reference sequence). CDR3 length: 15 amino acids. For the CDR3, the DNA is TGTGCCAGCAGCTTAGTTGGGACAGGGGTCGATGGCTACACCTTC. Its translation is CASSLVGTGVDGYTF.